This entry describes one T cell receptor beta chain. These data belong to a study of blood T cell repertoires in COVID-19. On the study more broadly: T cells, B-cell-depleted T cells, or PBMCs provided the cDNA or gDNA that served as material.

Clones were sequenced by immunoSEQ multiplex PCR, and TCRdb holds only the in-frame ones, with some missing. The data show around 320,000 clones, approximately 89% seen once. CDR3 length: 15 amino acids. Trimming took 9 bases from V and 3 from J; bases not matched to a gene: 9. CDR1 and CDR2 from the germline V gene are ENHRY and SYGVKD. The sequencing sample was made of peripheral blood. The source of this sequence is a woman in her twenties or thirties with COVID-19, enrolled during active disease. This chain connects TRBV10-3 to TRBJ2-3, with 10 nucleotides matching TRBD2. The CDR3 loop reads CAISRSGGATDTQYF. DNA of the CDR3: TGTGCCATAAGCAGAAGCGGGGGGGCAACAGATACGCAGTATTTT.